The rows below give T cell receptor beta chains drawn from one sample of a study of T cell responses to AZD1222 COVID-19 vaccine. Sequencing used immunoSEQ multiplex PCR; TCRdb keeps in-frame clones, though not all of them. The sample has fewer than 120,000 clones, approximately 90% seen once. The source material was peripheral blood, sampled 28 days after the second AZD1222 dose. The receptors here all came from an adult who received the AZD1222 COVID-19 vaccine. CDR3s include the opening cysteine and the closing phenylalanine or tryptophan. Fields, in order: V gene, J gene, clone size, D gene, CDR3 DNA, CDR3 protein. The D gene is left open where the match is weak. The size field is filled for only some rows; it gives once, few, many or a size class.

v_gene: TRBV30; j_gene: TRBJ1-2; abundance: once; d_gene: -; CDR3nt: TGTGCCTGGAGTGTACGTTTGGGGTGGGGGGCGAACTATGGCTACACCTTC; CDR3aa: CAWSVRLGWGANYGYTF
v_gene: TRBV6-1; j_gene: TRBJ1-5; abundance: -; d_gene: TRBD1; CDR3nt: TGTGCCAGCAGTGAAATGGGACAGGGAAACAATCAGCCCCAGCATTTT; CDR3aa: CASSEMGQGNNQPQHF
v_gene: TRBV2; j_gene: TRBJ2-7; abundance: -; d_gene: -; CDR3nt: TGTGCCAGCAATCAGGGGCAGAGAAGCGGGATTCCCTACGAGCAGTACTTC; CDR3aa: CASNQGQRSGIPYEQYF
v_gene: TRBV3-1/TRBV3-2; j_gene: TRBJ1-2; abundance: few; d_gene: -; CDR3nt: TGTGCCAGCAGTGGGGGGGACTATGGCTACACCTTC; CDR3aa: CASSGGDYGYTF
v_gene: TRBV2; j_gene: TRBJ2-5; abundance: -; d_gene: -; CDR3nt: TGTGCCAGCAGTGATCGCCTGGGGGAGACCCAGTACTTC; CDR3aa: CASSDRLGETQYF
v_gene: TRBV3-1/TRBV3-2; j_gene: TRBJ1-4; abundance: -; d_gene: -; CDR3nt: TGTGCCAGCAGCCAGGGGGGACCTGGGGGTGAAAAACTGTTTTTT; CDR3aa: CASSQGGPGGEKLFF
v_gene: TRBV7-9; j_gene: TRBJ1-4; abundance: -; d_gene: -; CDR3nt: TGTGCCAGCAGCCCAACCGGACGGACAGCAACTAATGAAAAACTGTTTTTT; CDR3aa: CASSPTGRTATNEKLFF
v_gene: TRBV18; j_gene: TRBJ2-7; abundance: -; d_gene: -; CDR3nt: TGTGCCAGCTCACCGGGGTTAAGTCTTGCTATCGGTTACGAGCAGTACTTC; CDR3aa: CASSPGLSLAIGYEQYF
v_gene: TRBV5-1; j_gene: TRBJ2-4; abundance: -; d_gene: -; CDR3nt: TGCGCCAGCAGCTTGGGGAACACAGGTCTAGCCAAAAACATTCAGTACTTC; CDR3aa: CASSLGNTGLAKNIQYF
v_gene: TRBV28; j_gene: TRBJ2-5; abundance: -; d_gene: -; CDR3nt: TGTGCCAGCGGGGGAGAGACCCAGTACTTC; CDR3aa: CASGGETQYF
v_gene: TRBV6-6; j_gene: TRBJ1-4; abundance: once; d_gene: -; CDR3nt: TGTGCCAGCAGTCCACACCTCGCAACTAATGAAAAACTGTTTTTT; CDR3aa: CASSPHLATNEKLFF
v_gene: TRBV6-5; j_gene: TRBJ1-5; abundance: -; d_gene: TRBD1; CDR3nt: TGTGCCAGCAGAAGACAGGGGGTAGGCAATCAGCCCCAGCATTTT; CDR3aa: CASRRQGVGNQPQHF
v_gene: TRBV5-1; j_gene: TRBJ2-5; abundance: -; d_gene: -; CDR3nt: TGCGCCAGCAGGCCCGGGTCTACGGGCCAAGAGACCCAGTACTTC; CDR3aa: CASRPGSTGQETQYF
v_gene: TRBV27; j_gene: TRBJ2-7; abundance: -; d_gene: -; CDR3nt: TGTGCCAGCAGTCCTCCGTATGCGGTTTACGAGCAGTACTTC; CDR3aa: CASSPPYAVYEQYF
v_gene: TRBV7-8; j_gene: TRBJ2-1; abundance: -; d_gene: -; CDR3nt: TGTGCCAGCAGCTGGCAACAGGGATGGCAGTTCTTC; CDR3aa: CASSWQQGWQFF
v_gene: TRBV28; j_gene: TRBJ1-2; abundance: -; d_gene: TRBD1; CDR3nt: TGTGCCAGCAGCCAACTAGACAGGGTCTCTAACTATGGCTACACCTTC; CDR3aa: CASSQLDRVSNYGYTF
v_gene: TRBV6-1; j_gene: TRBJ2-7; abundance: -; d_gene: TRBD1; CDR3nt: TGTGCCAGCAGTGAAACCCGACAGGGGAGGAACGAGCAGTACTTC; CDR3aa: CASSETRQGRNEQYF
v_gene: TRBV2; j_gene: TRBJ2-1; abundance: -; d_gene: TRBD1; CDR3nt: TGTGCCAGCAGGGTACAGGGGAAGTACAATGAGCAGTTCTTC; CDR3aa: CASRVQGKYNEQFF
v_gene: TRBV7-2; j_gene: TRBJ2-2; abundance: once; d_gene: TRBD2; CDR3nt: TGTGCCAGCAGGGGACTAGCGGGGCCGAACACCGGGGAGCTGTTTTTT; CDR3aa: CASRGLAGPNTGELFF
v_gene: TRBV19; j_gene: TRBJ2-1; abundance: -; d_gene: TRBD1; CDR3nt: TGTGCCAGTAGTACTTACACAGGGGCACACTCCTACAATGAGCAGTTCTTC; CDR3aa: CASSTYTGAHSYNEQFF